This T cell receptor (beta chain) was sequenced during a study of PD-L1 blockade in urothelial cancer. The CDR3 totals 15 residues. V trimming: 3 bases; J trimming: 6 bases; junction bases outside the gene matches: 4. CDR1 and CDR2 from the germline V gene are SGHAT and FQDESV (reference sequence). Libraries were prepared by immunoSEQ multiplex PCR; TCRdb keeps only in-frame clonotypes and omits some of them. The repertoire consists of about 100,000 clones, with roughly nine tenths occurring once and the leading ten covering about 0.92%. The chain has TRBV11-1 and TRBJ1-5, with 11 positions matching TRBD1. This TCR was sampled from a woman of 80 years or more with urothelial cancer. The sequences come from PBMCs, collected around atezolizumab (anti-PD-L1) treatment. Here the CDR3 DNA reads TGTGCCAGCAGCTTCGGACAGGGGGCGTTTCAGCCCCAGCATTTT. Residues: CASSFGQGAFQPQHF.